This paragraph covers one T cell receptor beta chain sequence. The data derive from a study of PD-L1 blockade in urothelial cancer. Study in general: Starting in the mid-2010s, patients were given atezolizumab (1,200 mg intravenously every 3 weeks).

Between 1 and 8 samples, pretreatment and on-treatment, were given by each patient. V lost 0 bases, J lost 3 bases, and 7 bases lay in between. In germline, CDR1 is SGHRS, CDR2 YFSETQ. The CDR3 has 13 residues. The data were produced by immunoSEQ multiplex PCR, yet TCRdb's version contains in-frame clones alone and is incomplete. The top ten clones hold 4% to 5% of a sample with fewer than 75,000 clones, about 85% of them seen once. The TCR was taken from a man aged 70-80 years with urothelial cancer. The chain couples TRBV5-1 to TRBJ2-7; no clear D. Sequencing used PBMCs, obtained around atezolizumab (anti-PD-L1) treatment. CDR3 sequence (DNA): TGCGCCAGCAGCTTGGTTTCAGACTACGAGCAGTACTTC. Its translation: CASSLVSDYEQYF.